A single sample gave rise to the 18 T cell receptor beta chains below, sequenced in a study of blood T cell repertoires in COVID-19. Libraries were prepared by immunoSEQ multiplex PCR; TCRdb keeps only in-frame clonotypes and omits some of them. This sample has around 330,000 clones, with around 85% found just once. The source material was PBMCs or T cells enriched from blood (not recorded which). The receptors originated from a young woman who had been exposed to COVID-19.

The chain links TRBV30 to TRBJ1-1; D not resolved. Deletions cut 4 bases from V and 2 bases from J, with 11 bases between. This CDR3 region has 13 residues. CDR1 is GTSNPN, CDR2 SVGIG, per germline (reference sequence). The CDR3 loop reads CAWIRWSNTEAFF. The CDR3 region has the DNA TGTGCCTGGATTCGTTGGAGCAACACTGAAGCTTTCTTT.

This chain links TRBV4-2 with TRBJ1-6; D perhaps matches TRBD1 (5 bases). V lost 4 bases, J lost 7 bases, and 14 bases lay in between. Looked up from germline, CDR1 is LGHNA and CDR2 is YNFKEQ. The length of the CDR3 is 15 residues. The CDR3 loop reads CASSRIDSLNSPLHF. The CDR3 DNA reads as TGTGCCAGCAGCCGAATCGACAGTCTAAATTCACCCCTCCACTTT.

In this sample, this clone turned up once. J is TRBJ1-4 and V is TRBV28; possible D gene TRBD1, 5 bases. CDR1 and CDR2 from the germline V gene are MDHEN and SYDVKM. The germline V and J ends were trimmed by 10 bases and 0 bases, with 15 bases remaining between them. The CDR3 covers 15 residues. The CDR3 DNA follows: TGTGCCACCGCGAACGGGGGGTCAACTAATGAAAAACTGTTTTTT. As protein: CATANGGSTNEKLFF.

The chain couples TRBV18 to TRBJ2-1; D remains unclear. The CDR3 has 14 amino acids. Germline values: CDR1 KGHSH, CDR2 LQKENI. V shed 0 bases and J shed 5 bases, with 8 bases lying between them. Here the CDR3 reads CASSPPPSDNEQFF. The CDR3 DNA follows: TGTGCCAGCTCACCACCGCCCAGCGACAATGAGCAGTTCTTC.

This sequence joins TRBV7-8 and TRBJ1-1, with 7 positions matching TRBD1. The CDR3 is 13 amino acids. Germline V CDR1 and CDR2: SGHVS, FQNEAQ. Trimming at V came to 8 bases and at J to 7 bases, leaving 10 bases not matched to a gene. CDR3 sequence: CASVSRWDSEAFF. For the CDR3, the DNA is TGTGCCAGCGTATCAAGATGGGACAGTGAAGCTTTCTTT.

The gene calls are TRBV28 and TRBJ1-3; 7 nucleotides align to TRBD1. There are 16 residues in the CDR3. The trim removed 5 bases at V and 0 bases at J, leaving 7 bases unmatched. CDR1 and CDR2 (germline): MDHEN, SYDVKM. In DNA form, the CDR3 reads TGTGCCAGCAGTAACAGGGGAAGGGGCTCTGGAAACACCATATATTTT. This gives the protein CASSNRGRGSGNTIYF.

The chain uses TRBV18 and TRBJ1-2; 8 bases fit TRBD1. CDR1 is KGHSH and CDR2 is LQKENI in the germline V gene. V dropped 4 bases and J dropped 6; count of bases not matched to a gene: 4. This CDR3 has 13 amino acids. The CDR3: CASSQGQENGYTF. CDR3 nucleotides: TGTGCCAGCTCACAGGGACAGGAGAATGGCTACACCTTC.

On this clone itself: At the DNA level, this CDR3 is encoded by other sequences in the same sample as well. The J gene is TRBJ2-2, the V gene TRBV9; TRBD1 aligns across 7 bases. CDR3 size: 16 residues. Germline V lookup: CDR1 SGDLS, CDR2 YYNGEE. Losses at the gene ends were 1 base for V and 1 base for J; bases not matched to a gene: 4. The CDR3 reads CASSVQGGGNTGELFF. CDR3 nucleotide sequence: TGTGCCAGCAGCGTACAAGGGGGCGGGAACACCGGGGAGCTGTTTTTT.

In DNA, the CDR3 is TGTGCCAGCAGCCGTACTAGCGGGAGTCCGAATGAGCAGTTCTTC. Translating it yields CASSRTSGSPNEQFF. The rearrangement links TRBV11-3 to TRBJ2-1; 11 nucleotides agree with TRBD2. The CDR3 length is 15 residues. J was trimmed by 7 bases and V by 5 bases; bases with no gene match: 7. Germline V gene sequence: CDR1 SGHNT, CDR2 YENEEA.

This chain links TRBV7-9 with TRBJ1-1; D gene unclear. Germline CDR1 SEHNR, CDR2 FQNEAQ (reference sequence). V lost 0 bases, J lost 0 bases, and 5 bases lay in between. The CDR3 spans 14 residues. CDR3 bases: TGTGCCAGCAGCTTAGCCTCTTTGAACACTGAAGCTTTCTTT. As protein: CASSLASLNTEAFF. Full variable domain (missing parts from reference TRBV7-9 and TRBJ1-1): DTGVSQNPRHKITKRGQNVTFRCDPISEHNRLYWYRQTLGQGPEFLTYFQNEAQLEKSRLLSDRFSAERPKGSFSTLEIQRTEQGDSAMYLCASSLASLNTEAFFGQGTRLTVV.

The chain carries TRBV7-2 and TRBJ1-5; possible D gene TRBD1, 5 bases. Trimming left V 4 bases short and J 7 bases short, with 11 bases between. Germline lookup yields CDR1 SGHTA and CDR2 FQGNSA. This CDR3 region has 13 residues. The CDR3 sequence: CASSWDSGQPQHF. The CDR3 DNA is TGTGCCAGCAGCTGGGACTCGGGGCAGCCCCAGCATTTT.

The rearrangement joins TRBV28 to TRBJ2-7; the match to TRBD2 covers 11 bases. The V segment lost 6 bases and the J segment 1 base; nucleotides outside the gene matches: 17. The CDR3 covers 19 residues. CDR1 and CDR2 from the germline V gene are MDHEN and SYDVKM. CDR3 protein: CASRKIPGLAVVESYEQYF. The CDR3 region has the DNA TGTGCCAGCAGAAAAATACCGGGACTAGCGGTTGTCGAGTCCTACGAGCAGTACTTC.

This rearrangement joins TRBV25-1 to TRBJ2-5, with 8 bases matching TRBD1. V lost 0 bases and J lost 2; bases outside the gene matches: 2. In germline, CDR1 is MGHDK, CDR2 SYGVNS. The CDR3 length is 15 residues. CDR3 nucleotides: TGTGCCAGCAGTGAATACAGGGGGCCTCAAGAGACCCAGTACTTC. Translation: CASSEYRGPQETQYF.

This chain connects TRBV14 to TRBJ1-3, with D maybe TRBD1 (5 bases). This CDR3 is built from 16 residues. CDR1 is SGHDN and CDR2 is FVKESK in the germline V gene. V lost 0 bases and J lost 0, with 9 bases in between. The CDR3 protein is CASSQDRVRSGNTIYF. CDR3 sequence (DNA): TGTGCCAGCAGCCAAGACAGGGTTCGCTCTGGAAACACCATATATTTT.

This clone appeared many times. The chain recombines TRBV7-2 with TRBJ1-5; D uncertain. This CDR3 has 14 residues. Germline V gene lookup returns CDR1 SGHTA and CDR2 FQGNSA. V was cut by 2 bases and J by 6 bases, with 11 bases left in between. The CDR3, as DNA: TGTGCCAGCAGCTTACATGACTATAGTCAGCCCCAGCATTTT. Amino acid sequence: CASSLHDYSQPQHF. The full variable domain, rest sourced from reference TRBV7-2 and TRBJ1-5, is GAGVSQSPSNKVTEKGKDVELRCDPISGHTALYWYRQSLGQGLEFLIYFQGNSAPDKSGLPSDRFSAERTGGSVSTLTIQRTQQEDSAVYLCASSLHDYSQPQHFGDGTRLSIL.

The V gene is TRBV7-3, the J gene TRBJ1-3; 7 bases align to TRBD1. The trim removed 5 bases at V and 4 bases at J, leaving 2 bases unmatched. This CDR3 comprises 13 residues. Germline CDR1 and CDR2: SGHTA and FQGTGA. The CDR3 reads CASSQGQGNTIYF. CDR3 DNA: TGTGCCAGCAGCCAGGGACAGGGAAACACCATATATTTT. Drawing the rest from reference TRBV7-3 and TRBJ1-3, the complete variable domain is GAGVSQTPSNKVTEKGKYVELRCDPISGHTALYWYRQSLGQGPEFLIYFQGTGAADDSGLPNDRFFAVRPEGSVSTLKIQRTERGDSAVYLCASSQGQGNTIYFGEGSWLTVV.

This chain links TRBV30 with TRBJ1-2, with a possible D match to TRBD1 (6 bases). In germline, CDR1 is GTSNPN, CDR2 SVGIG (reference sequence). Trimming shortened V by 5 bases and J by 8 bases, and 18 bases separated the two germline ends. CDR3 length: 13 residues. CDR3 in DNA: TGTGCCTGGCGTCGACAGGAAATCGGGGGCTACACCTTC. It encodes CAWRRQEIGGYTF.

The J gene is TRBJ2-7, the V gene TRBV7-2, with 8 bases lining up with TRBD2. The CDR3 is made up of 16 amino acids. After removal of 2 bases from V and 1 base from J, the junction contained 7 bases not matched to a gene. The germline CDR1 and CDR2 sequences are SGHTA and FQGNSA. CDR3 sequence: CASSLIRGGNSYEQYF. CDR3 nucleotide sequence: TGTGCCAGCAGCTTAATTCGGGGGGGAAATTCCTACGAGCAGTACTTC.